This T cell receptor (beta chain) comes out of a study of regulatory T cells in long-lasting Graves disease. For TCR beta, libraries came from iRepertoire HTBI primers and Arm-PCR of CDR3 regions. TCRdb ran MiXCR on the multiplex PCR reads and lists one entry per CDR3 protein. The sample comprises more than 350,000 distinct CDR3 sequences, about 15% of which are singletons, and 16% rests with the top ten. Time point specified: newly diagnosed GD, antithyroid drugs for less than 3 months. PBMC RNA was the source of the TCR library. Staff drew roughly 9 milliliters of peripheral blood into EDTA tubes. The table lists this clonotype with a few counts. Its antigen is unknown. The CDR3 runs 17 residues. Per germline, CDR1 MNHNS and CDR2 SASEGT. The junction had 13 bases not matched to a gene; V was cut back by 6 bases and J by 6 bases. Whole-study findings and limits: Newly diagnosed disease favored TRBV20-1 and TRBJ2-1 over persistent disease.

The data also belong to a second study, concerning T cells in Graves' hyperthyroidism and ophthalmopathy. That work adds: With the HTBI primer set, the TCR CDR3 went through a first round of RT-PCR. Model output signaled ophthalmopathy a median around 6.9 months ahead of onset.

The rearrangement uses TRBV6-1 and TRBJ1-5, with TRBD1 identical over 11 bases. The material sequenced was peripheral blood mononuclear cells (PBMCs), taken at new diagnosis, from a patient treated with antithyroid drugs. The TCR comes from a woman aged 25 to 39 with Graves disease. CDR3 sequence reads: CASSEALWTGGTQPQHF. As DNA, the CDR3 is TGTGCCAGCAGCGAGGCGTTATGGACAGGGGGCACTCAGCCCCAGCATTTT.